The 21 T cell receptor beta chains reported below all come from one sample, sequenced in a study of post-analysis software for immune sequencing data (dated by TCRdb to between 2014 and 2017). Library preparation was by PCR. The instrument given in TCRdb is Illumina HiSeq 2500. To reduce PCR and sequencing biases, unique molecular identifiers were built into the TCR beta cDNA libraries. TCRdb cleaned the public reads at Q25 with fastp, built clones with MiXCR and kept in-frame beta chains. Rows matching on CDR3 protein sequence are summarized as one entry with the most common DNA and genes. In this sample the table shows 750,000 to 950,000 distinct CDR3 sequences, roughly 50% of which occur a single time. Approximately 4.5% of the sample rests with the top ten. The antigens for these receptors are not known. Beyond this particular receptor, the publication reports: Significantly higher frequencies in patients than in controls were found for about five TRBV segments, including TRBV5-6, TRBV5-1 and TRBV20-1.

Input material: blood. The receptors derive from a girl aged 5-17 years with multiple sclerosis.

This chain joins TRBV5-1 and TRBJ1-2; D gene uncertain. There are 15 residues in the CDR3. The V gene's germline CDR1 is SGHRS and CDR2 YFSETQ. V gave up 0 bases and J gave up 2 bases, with 11 bases separating them. CDR3 nucleotides: TGCGCCAGCAGCTTGGAAGTTTCGAAAAACTATGGCTACACCTTC. It codes for CASSLEVSKNYGYTF.

This clonotype was found once. This rearrangement joins TRBV10-3 to TRBJ1-2; D gene unclear. CDR1 ENHRY and CDR2 SYGVKD come from the germline V gene. The CDR3 consists of 17 residues. V gave up 3 bases and J gave up 2 bases, with 19 bases separating them. The chain's CDR3 is CAISDPRAGSNNYGYTF. The CDR3 DNA follows: TGTGCCATCAGTGACCCTCGTGCGGGCAGCAACAACTATGGCTACACCTTC.

This sequence joins TRBV14 and TRBJ2-1, with D maybe TRBD1 (5 bases). The V and J ends lost 5 bases and 1 base respectively, with 15 bases between them. CDR1 SGHDN and CDR2 FVKESK come from the germline V gene. The CDR3 runs to 16 residues. CDR3 sequence reads: CASSTRRQTSYNEQFF. CDR3 coding DNA: TGTGCCAGCAGCACCCGCAGACAGACGTCCTACAATGAGCAGTTCTTC.

This rearrangement joins TRBV6-5 to TRBJ1-1; tentative D call: TRBD1 (6 bases). Germline V CDR1 and CDR2: MNHEY, SVGAGI. This CDR3 has 13 residues. Trimming cost V 8 bases and J 4 bases, with 14 bases left between them. In DNA, the CDR3 is TGTGCCAGCGAAAACCAGGGGTTCACTGAAGCTTTCTTT. It yields the protein CASENQGFTEAFF.

The chain is built from TRBV18 and TRBJ2-1; 11 nucleotides match TRBD2. V was pared by 2 bases and J by 8 bases, with 5 bases of the junction left unmatched. The CDR3 is 15 residues long. The germline V gene has CDR1 KGHSH and CDR2 LQKENI. The CDR3 coding sequence is TGTGCCAGCTCACCAACTAGCGGGAGATCGCATGAGCAGTTCTTC. Encoded protein: CASSPTSGRSHEQFF.

This clonotype has a single count. This chain connects TRBV5-1 to TRBJ2-1, with TRBD2 matching over 14 bases. After removal of 3 bases from V and 13 bases from J, the junction contained 15 bases not matched to a gene. The CDR3 covers 17 residues. Germline V CDR1 and CDR2: SGHRS, YFSETQ. The DNA of the CDR3 is TGCGCCAGCAGCTCGGGACTAGCGGGAGAGTCAGCAGAGACCCAGTTCTTC. Translating it yields CASSSGLAGESAETQFF.

The chain carries TRBV29-1 and TRBJ1-1; D is possibly TRBD1 (6 bases). Germline-derived CDR1 and CDR2 are SQVTM and ANQGSEA. The CDR3 sequence is 12 residues long. CDR3: CSHGGPNTEAFF. The CDR3 DNA reads TGCAGTCACGGGGGCCCGAACACTGAAGCTTTCTTT. The full variable domain, completed using reference TRBV29-1 and TRBJ1-1, is SAVISQKPSRDICQRGTSLTIQCQVDSQVTMMFWYRQQPGQSLTLIATANQGSEATYESGFVIDKFPISRPNLTFSTLTVSNMSPEDSSIYLCSHGGPNTEAFFGQGTRLTVV.

This clonotype was picked up many times. The chain has TRBV2 and TRBJ2-1; 9 bases agree with TRBD2. CDR3 length: 15 residues. Trimming at V came to 6 bases and at J to 4 bases, leaving 7 bases not matched to a gene. Germline CDR1 reads SNHLY; CDR2 reads FYNNEI. CDR3: CASRVTSGPYNEQFF. The CDR3 coding sequence is TGTGCCAGCAGGGTAACTAGCGGGCCGTACAATGAGCAGTTCTTC.

This sequence joins TRBV5-5 and TRBJ1-2; TRBD1 is a possible D gene (5 bases). Per germline, CDR1 SGHKS and CDR2 YYEKEE (reference sequence). V lost 4 bases and J lost 8, with 18 bases in between. The CDR3 extends over 14 amino acids. The CDR3 sequence: CASSVDRDGGGYTF. The DNA of the CDR3 is TGTGCCAGCAGCGTCGACCGGGACGGTGGAGGCTACACCTTC.

The J gene is TRBJ1-4, the V gene TRBV29-1, with unresolved D. The CDR3 covers 12 residues. CDR1 is SQVTM, CDR2 ANQGSEA, per germline. V was clipped by 7 bases and J by 5 bases, with 11 bases between them. The CDR3, as DNA: TGCAGCGGGAGACAAGAGAATGAAAAACTGTTTTTT. Translated, it gives CSGRQENEKLFF.

This chain uses TRBV2 with TRBJ2-7, with D possibly TRBD2 on 7 matching bases. Trimming stripped 0 bases from V and 1 base from J, with 13 bases between. The CDR3 totals 16 residues. Germline assignment: CDR1 SNHLY and CDR2 FYNNEI. Here the CDR3 reads CASSEAVRGPSYEQYF. The CDR3 nucleotides read TGTGCCAGCAGTGAAGCGGTGCGGGGGCCTTCCTACGAGCAGTACTTC.

The chain is built from TRBV12-3 or TRBV12-4 and TRBJ1-1, with D perhaps TRBD1 (5 bases). This CDR3 region has 13 residues. V lost 10 bases and J 3 bases, leaving 15 bases between the germline ends. CDR3 coding DNA: TGTGCCACTCCTTGGGGCGGGGACACTGAAGCTTTCTTT. It is translated as CATPWGGDTEAFF.

The chain is built from TRBV28 and TRBJ2-7; D may be TRBD1 (5 bases). Trimming pared 7 bases from V and 0 bases from J, leaving 16 bases between. Germline V lookup: CDR1 MDHEN, CDR2 SYDVKM. This CDR3 region has 15 residues. CDR3 sequence reads: CASTPGNPHSYEQYF. CDR3 bases: TGTGCCAGCACCCCAGGGAACCCCCACTCCTACGAGCAGTACTTC.

This clonotype was observed a single time. V and J are TRBV5-6 and TRBJ1-1; a weak D match, TRBD1 (5 bases). The V and J ends lost 2 bases and 4 bases respectively, with 12 bases between them. This CDR3 region has 14 residues. Per germline, CDR1 SGHDT and CDR2 YYEEEE. In nucleotides, the CDR3 is TGTGCCAGCAGCTTCCAGGCTGGGGGCACTGAAGCTTTCTTT. It translates to CASSFQAGGTEAFF.

The sample holds one count of this clonotype. The genes are TRBV20-1 and TRBJ2-5; 7 bases are a match to TRBD1. Germline V gives CDR1 DFQATT, CDR2 SNEGSKA (reference sequence). The CDR3 is 16 amino acids. V was pared by 6 bases and J by 4 bases, with 17 bases of the junction left unmatched. In DNA, the CDR3 is TGCAGTGCCCAAGACCAGAAAGGGGGCTCGGGAGAGACCCAGTACTTC. This sequence encodes CSAQDQKGGSGETQYF.

The CDR3 protein is CSAWGGWDQPQHF. In DNA, the CDR3 is TGCAGCGCCTGGGGGGGTTGGGATCAGCCCCAGCATTTT. This chain uses TRBV29-1 with TRBJ1-5; D possibly corresponds to TRBD1 (5 bases). V was cut by 7 bases and J by 5 bases, with 15 bases left in between. The CDR3 length is 13 residues. Germline-derived CDR1 and CDR2 are SQVTM and ANQGSEA.

To note about this clonotype: An end of the junction does not agree with germline; a read error may underlie this. The chain links TRBV12-3 or TRBV12-4 to TRBJ2-4; D is unclear. The CDR3 covers 13 residues. The CDR3 sequence: CASSVSARNIQYF. CDR3 DNA sequence: TGTGCCAGCAGCGTGAGCGCCAGAAACATTCAGTACTTC.

In its sample, this clonotype was seen a few times. The rearrangement uses TRBV3-1 and TRBJ2-1; D not resolved. The V gene's germline CDR1 is LGHDT and CDR2 YNNKEL (reference sequence). V gave up 3 bases and J gave up 4 bases, with 10 bases separating them. CDR3 size: 14 residues. CDR3 residues: CASSHGVHYNEQFF. The CDR3 bases are TGTGCCAGCAGCCACGGCGTACATTACAATGAGCAGTTCTTC.

This chain joins TRBV24-1 and TRBJ2-3; TRBD1 aligns across 10 bases. The germline V gene has CDR1 KGHDR and CDR2 SFDVKD. This CDR3 has 16 amino acids. V lost 4 bases and J lost 5; bases outside the gene matches: 8. CDR3: CATSDPGTGEGDTQYF. The CDR3 DNA reads TGTGCCACCAGTGACCCCGGGACAGGGGAAGGAGATACGCAGTATTTT.

The rearrangement links TRBV11-1 to TRBJ2-1; perhaps TRBD1 as D (6 bases). The J call is doubtful: the DNA matches TRBJ2-7 better. Germline CDR1 reads SGHAT; CDR2 reads FQDESV (reference sequence). This CDR3 is 17 amino acids long. CDR3 region: CASSLLGRTDFSYEQYF. The CDR3 DNA follows: TGTGCCAGCAGTCTTTTGGGCCGGACAGATTTCAGCTACGAGCAGTACTTC.

This clonotype was picked up a small number of times. One end of the junction varies from germline; a read error may be responsible. J is TRBJ2-1 and V is TRBV20-1, with 7 positions matching TRBD1. Germline lookup yields CDR1 DFQATT and CDR2 SNEGSKA (reference sequence). The CDR3 contains 14 residues. Here the CDR3 DNA reads TGCAGTGCACCCGGGACAGTCGATTTCAATGAGCAGTGCTTC. Translating gives CSAPGTVDFNEQCF.